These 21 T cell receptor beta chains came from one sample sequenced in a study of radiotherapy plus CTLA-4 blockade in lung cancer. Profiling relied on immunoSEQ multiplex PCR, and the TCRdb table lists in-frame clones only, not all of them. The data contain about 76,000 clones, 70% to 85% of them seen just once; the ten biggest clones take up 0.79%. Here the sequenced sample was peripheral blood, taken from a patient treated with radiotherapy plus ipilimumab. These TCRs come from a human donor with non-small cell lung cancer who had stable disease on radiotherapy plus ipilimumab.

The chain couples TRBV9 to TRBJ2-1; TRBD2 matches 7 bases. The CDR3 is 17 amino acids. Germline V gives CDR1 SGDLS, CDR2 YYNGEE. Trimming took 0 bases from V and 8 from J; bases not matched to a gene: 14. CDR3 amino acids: CASSVAVRGLPGDEQFF. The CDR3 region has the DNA TGTGCCAGCAGCGTAGCCGTGCGGGGGTTGCCGGGTGATGAGCAGTTCTTC.

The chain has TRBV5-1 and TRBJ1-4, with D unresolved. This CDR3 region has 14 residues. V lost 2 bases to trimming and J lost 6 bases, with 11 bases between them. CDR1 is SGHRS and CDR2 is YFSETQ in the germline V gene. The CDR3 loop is CASSLTDPYEKLFF. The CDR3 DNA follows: TGCGCCAGCAGCTTAACAGACCCCTATGAAAAACTGTTTTTT.

In DNA form, the CDR3 reads TGTGCCAGTCAAGGGCAGGACGAGCAGTACTTC. This sequence encodes CASQGQDEQYF. This chain uses TRBV28 with TRBJ2-7; D not resolved. The ends were cut back, 9 bases at V and 5 bases at J, with 11 bases in the middle. The CDR3 runs to 11 residues. Germline values: CDR1 MDHEN, CDR2 SYDVKM.

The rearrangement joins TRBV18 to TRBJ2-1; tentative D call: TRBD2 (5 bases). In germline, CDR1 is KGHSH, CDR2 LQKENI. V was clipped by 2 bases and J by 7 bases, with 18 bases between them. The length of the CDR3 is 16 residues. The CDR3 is CASSPVVGSYLNEQFF. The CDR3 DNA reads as TGTGCCAGCTCACCAGTTGTGGGGAGTTACCTTAATGAGCAGTTCTTC.

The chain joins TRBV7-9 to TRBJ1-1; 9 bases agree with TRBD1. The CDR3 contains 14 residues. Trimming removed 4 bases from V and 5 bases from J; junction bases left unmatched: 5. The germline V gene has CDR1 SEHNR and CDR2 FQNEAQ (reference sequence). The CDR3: CASSSTGGKTEAFF. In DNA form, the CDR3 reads TGTGCCAGCAGCTCGACAGGGGGGAAGACTGAAGCTTTCTTT.

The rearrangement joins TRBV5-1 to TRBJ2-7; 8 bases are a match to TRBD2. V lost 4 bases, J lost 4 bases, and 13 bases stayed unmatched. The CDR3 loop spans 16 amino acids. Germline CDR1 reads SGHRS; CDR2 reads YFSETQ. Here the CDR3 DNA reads TGCGCCAGCAGCCGGGCGGGAGGAGGGGTTAGATACGAGCAGTACTTC. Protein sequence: CASSRAGGGVRYEQYF.

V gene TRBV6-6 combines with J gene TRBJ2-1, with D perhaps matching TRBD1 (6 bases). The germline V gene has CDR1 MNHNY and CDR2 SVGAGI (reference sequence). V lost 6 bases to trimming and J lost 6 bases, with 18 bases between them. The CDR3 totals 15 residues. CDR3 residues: CASRPTGPRFNEQFF. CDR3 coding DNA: TGTGCCAGCAGACCCACAGGGCCGAGATTCAATGAGCAGTTCTTC.

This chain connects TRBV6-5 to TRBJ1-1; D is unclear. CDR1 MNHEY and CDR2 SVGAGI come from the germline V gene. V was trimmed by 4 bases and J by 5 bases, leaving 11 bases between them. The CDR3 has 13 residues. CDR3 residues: CASSFSPGTEAFF. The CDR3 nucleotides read TGTGCCAGCAGTTTTTCTCCGGGTACTGAAGCTTTCTTT.

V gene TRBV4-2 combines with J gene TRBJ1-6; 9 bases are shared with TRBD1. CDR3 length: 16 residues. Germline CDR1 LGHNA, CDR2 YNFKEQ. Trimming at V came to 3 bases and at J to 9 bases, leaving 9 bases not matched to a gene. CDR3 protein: CASSQGGQGKSSPLHF. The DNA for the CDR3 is TGTGCCAGCAGCCAGGGTGGACAGGGGAAATCTTCACCCCTCCACTTT.

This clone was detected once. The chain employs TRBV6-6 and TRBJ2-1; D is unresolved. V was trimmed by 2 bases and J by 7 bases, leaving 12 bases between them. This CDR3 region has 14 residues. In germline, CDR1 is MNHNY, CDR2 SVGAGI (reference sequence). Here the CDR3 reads CASSYDFLGNEQFF. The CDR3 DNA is TGTGCCAGCAGTTACGATTTTCTGGGGAATGAGCAGTTCTTC.

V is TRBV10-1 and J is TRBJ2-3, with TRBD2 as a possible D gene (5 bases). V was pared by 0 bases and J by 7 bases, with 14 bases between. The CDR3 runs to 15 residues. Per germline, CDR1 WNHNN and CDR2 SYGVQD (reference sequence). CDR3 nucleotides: TGCGCCAGCAGTGAGTCGAGGGTAGCGTGGAATACGCAGTATTTT. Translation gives CASSESRVAWNTQYF.

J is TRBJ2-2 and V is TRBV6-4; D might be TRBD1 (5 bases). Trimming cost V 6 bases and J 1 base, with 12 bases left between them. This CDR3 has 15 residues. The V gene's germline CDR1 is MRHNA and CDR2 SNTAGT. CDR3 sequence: CASSTGQGNTGELFF. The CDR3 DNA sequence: TGTGCCAGCAGCACTGGGCAGGGGAACACCGGGGAGCTGTTTTTT.

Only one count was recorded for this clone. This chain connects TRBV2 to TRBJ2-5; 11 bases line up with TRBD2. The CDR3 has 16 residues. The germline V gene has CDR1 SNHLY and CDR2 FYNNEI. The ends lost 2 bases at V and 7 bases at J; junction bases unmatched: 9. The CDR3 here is CASSEQLVAGGRTQYF. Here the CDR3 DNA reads TGTGCCAGCAGTGAACAGTTGGTAGCGGGAGGGCGGACCCAGTACTTC. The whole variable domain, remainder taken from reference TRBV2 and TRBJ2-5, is EPEVTQTPSHQVTQMGQEVILRCVPISNHLYFYWYRQILGQKVEFLVSFYNNEISEKSEIFDDQFSVERPDGSNFTLKIRSTKLEDSAMYFCASSEQLVAGGRTQYFGPGTRLLVL.

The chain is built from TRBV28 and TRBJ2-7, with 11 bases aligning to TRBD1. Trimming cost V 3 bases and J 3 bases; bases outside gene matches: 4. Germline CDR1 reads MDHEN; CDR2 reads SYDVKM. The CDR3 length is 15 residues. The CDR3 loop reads CASSLGGTGGYEQYF. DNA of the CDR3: TGTGCCAGCAGTTTGGGGGGGACAGGGGGCTACGAGCAGTACTTC. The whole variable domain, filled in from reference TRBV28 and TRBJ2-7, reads DVKVTQSSRYLVKRTGEKVFLECVQDMDHENMFWYRQDPGLGLRLIYFSYDVKMKEKGDIPEGYSVSREKKERFSLILESASTNQTSMYLCASSLGGTGGYEQYFGPGTRLTVT.

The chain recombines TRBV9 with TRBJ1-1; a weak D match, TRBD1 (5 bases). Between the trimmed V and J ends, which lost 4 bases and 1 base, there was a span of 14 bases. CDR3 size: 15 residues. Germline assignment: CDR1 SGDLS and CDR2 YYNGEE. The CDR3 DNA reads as TGTGCCAGCAGCCAAAGTCATCAGGGGAACACTGAAGCTTTCTTT. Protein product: CASSQSHQGNTEAFF.

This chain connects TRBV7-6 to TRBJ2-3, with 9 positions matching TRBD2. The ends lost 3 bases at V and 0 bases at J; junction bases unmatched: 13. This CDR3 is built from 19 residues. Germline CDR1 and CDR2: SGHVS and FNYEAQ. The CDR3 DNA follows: TGTGCCAGCAGCTTGAGCCTTCTAGCGGGGTTAACTAGCACAGATACGCAGTATTTT. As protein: CASSLSLLAGLTSTDTQYF.

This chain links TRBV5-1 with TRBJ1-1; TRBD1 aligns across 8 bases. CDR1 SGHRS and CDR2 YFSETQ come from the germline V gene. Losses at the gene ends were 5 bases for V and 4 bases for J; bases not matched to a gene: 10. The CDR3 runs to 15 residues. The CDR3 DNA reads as TGCGCCAGCAGTTTACGACAGGGGTCGAGCACTGAAGCTTTCTTT. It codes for CASSLRQGSSTEAFF. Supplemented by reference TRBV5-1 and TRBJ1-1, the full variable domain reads KAGVTQTPRYLIKTRGQQVTLSCSPISGHRSVSWYQQTPGQGLQFLFEYFSETQRNKGNFPGRFSGRQFSNSRSEMNVSTLELGDSALYLCASSLRQGSSTEAFFGQGTRLTVV.

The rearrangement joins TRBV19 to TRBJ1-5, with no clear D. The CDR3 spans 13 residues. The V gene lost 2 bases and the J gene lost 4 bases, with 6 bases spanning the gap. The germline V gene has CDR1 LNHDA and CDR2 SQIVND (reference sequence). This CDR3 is CASSISWNQPQHF. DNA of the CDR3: TGTGCCAGTAGTATATCTTGGAATCAGCCCCAGCATTTT.

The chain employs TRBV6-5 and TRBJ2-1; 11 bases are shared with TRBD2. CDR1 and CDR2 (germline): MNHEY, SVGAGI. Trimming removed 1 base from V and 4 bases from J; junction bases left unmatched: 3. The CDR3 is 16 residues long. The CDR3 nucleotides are TGTGCCAGCAGTTACTTCACTAGCGGGGGTTACAATGAGCAGTTCTTC. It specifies CASSYFTSGGYNEQFF.

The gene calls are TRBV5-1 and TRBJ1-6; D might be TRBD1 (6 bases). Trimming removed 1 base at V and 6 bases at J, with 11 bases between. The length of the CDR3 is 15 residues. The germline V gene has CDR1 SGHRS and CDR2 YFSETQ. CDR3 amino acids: CASSLSGQRNSPLHF. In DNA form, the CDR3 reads TGCGCCAGCAGCTTGAGCGGACAGCGTAATTCACCCCTCCACTTT.

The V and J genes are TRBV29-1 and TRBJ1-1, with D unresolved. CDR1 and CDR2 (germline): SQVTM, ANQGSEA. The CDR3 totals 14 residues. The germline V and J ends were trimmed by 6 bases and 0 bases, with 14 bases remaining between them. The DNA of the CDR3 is TGCAGCGTGACCGGGAATTTCATGAACACTGAAGCTTTCTTT. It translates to CSVTGNFMNTEAFF.